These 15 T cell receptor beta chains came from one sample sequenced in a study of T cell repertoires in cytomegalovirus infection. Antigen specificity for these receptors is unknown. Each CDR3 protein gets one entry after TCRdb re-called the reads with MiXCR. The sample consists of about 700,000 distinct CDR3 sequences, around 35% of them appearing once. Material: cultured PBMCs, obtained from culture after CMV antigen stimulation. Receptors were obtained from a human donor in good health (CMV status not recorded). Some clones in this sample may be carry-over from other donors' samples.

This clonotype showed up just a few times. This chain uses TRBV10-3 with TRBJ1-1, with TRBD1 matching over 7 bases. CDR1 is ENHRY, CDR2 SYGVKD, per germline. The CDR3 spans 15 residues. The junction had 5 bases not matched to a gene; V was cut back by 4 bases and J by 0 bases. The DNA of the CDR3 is TGTGCCATCAGTGGGGGGACAGCCATGAACACTGAAGCTTTCTTT. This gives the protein CAISGGTAMNTEAFF.

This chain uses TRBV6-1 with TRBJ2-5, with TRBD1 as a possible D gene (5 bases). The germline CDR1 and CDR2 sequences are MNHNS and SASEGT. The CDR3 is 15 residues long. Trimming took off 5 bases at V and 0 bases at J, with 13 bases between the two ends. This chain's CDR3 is CASSRIKGYQETQYF. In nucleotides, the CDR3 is TGTGCCAGCAGTCGGATTAAGGGGTACCAAGAGACCCAGTACTTC.

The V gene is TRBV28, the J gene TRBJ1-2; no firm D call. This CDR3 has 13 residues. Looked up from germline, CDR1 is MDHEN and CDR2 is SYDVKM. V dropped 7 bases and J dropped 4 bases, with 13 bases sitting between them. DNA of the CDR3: TGTGCCAGCACCTTGGCCAAATCCTATGGCTACACCTTC. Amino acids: CASTLAKSYGYTF.

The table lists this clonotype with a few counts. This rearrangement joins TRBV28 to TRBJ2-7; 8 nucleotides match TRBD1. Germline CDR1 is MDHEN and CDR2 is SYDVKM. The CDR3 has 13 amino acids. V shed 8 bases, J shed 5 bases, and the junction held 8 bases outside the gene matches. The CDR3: CASSSGGMDEQYF. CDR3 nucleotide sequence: TGTGCCAGCTCCTCAGGGGGCATGGACGAGCAGTACTTC.

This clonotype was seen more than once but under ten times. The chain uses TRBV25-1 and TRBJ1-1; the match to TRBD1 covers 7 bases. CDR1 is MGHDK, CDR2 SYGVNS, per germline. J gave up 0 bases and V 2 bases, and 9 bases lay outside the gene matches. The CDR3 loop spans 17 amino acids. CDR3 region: CASSEQGGANMNTEAFF. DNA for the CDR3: TGTGCCAGCAGTGAACAGGGGGGCGCAAACATGAACACTGAAGCTTTCTTT.

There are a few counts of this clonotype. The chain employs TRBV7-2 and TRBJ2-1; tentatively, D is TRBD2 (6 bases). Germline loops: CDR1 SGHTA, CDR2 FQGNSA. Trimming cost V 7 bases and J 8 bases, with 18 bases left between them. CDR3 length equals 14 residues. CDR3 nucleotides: TGTGCCAGCACATCGGCGGGGATCAGCGATGAGCAGTTCTTC. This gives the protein CASTSAGISDEQFF.

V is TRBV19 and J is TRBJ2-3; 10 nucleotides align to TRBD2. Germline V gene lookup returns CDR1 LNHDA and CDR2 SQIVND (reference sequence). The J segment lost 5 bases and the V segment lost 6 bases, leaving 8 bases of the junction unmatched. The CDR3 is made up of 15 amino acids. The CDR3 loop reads CASSPLAGLKDTQYF. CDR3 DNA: TGTGCCAGTAGCCCACTAGCGGGGTTGAAAGATACGCAGTATTTT.

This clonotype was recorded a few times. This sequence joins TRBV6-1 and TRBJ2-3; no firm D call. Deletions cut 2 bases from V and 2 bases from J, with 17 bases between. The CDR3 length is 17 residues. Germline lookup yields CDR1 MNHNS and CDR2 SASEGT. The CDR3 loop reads CASSEPRGRQLTDTQYF. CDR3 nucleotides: TGTGCCAGCAGTGAACCTCGCGGAAGACAACTCACAGATACGCAGTATTTT.

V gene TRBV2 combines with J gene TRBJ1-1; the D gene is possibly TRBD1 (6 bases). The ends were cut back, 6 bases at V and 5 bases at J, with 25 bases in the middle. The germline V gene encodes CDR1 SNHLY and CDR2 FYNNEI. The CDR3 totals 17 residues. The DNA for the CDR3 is TGTGCCAGCAGCCAGGGGCCTGACCCTTTCGGAAGTACTGAAGCTTTCTTT. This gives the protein CASSQGPDPFGSTEAFF.

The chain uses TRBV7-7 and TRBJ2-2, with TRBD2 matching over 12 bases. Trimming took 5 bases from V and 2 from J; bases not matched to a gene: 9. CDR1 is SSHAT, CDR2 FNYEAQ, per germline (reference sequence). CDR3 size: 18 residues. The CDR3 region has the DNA TGTGCCAGCAGCCCGCGCCCGGGACTAGCGGGCAACACCGGGGAGCTGTTTTTT. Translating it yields CASSPRPGLAGNTGELFF.

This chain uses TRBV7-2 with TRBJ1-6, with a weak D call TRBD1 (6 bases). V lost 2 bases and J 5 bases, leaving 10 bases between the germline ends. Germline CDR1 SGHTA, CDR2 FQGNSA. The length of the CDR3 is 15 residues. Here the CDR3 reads CASSLRAGDNSPLHF. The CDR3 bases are TGTGCCAGCAGCTTACGGGCAGGGGATAATTCACCCCTCCACTTT.

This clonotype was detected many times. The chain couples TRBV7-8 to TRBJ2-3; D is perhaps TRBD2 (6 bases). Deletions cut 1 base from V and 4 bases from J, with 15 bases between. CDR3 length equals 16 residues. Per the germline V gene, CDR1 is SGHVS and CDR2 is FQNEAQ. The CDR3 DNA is TGTGCCAGCAGCTTAGTTGCGGGGCCGATCCCAGATACGCAGTATTTT. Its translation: CASSLVAGPIPDTQYF.

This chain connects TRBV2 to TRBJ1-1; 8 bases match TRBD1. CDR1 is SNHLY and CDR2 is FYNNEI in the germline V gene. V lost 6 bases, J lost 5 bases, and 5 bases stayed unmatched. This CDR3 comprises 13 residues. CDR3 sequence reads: CASRVQGETEAFF. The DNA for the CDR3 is TGTGCCAGCAGAGTACAGGGGGAGACTGAAGCTTTCTTT.

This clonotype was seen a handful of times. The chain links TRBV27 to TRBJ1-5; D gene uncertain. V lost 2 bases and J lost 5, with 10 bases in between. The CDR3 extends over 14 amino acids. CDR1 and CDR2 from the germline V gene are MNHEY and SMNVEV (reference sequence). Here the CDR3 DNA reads TGTGCCAGCAGTTTAATGGGGTCTTATCAGCCCCAGCATTTT. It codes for CASSLMGSYQPQHF.

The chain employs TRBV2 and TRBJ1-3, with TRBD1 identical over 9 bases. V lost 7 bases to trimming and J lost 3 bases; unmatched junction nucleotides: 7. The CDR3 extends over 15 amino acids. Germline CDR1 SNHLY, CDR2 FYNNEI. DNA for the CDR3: TGTGCCAGCAAGGGGACAGGGTTACGTGGAAACACCATATATTTT. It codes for CASKGTGLRGNTIYF.